The T cell receptor beta chain under discussion was sequenced for a study of T cells after yellow fever vaccination (dated by TCRdb to between 2018 and 2021). At the level of the whole study: Libraries from fractions with low cell numbers were prepared with the SMART-Seq v4 Ultra Low Input RNA kit. To follow T-cell clones before and after both primary and booster YFV17D yellow fever vaccination, bulk TCR alpha and beta repertoires underwent longitudinal sequencing. The cohort comprised two healthy male donors, one aged 18 to 30 and one aged 30 to 40 years. Bulk PBMC replicates and cell subsets were isolated from blood drawn at multiple timepoints before and after both primary and secondary immunization.

In regard to this clonotype: Its recognized antigen is unknown. No much larger clone exists at a distance of one base, and base qualities are not known.

TCR cDNA was synthesized by 5'RACE template switching, which introduced a universal primer site and unique molecular identifiers. Priming of cDNA synthesis was performed from both the TCR alpha and TCR beta constant segments. Library amplification involved two PCR steps, and the second step added sample barcodes and sequencing adapters. Sequencing of libraries was performed on Illumina HiSeq 2500 (2x100 bp) or NovaSeq (2x150 bp). The paper's data handling went like this. Demultiplexing of reads and collapsing into UMI consensus sequences were performed with MIGEC, and V(D)J alignment was carried out with MiXCR. Using edgeR on replicate PBMC samples, clonotypes were called vaccine-responding if FDR was below 0.01 and the log2 fold change was above 5 up to day 15. Bulk clonotypes were assigned CD4 or CD8 identity according to which sequenced CD4 or CD8 repertoire held them at higher abundance. The public reads were reprocessed in TCRdb via fastp at Q25 and MiXCR, keeping in-frame beta chains. CDR3 protein sequences are deduplicated, and each keeps its most common genes and DNA. These V and J calls rely on TCRdb rather than the paper's analysis. A total of hundreds of thousands of distinct CDR3 sequences appear in this sample, about 12% of them only once. The ten top clones hold about 15% of the sample.

The sample's treatment or condition, from its label and the paper: live attenuated yellow fever vaccine strain. At every blood-draw timepoint, two biological replicates of bulk PBMCs were collected. PBMCs were isolated from peripheral blood using a standard Ficoll-Paque protocol. TriZol was used to extract RNA from bulk PBMCs, from CD4 and CD8 fractions, and from dextramer-positive and dextramer-negative fractions. From its cysteine to its phenylalanine, the CDR3 spans 16 amino acids. Just the 48-base CDR3 DNA is kept, in frame starting at base 1. The germline V gene supplies CDR1 WSHSY and CDR2 SAAADI. After removal of 7 bases from V and 2 bases from J, the junction retains 4 bases not matched to a gene. Here is what the overall study found, with its caveats: Compared with the primary T-cell response, the secondary T-cell response was faster but weaker, reaching its peak on day 5 rather than on day 15. Computational filtering was needed because FACS-sorted repertoires could contain abundant contaminating clonotypes from the bulk population. Only a couple of donors were included in the study, so the extent to which the findings can be generalized is limited. Most clones expanded after primary vaccination were re-detected after the booster (96% of CD4 and 88% of CD8), suggesting broad memory maintenance. A small share of clonotypes was detected in both CD4 and CD8 compartments, with the overlap likely arising from convergent recombination.

The chain links TRBV10-2 with TRBJ2-2; TRBD2 lines up with 13 middle nucleotides. The source was PBMCs, collected on the day of the yellow fever booster vaccination. This receptor was obtained from a man aged 30 to 45 who received the YFV17D yellow fever vaccine. Read as DNA, the sequence is TGCGCCAGCACGGGACTAGCGGGATCTAACACCGGGGAGCTGTTTTTT. Translation gives CASTGLAGSNTGELFF.